The 22 T cell receptor beta chains given below trace back to one sample, sequenced in a study of CD4 and CD8 cells across lung adenocarcinoma regions. A single record per CDR3 protein comes from TCRdb applying MiXCR to the PCR reads. The table lists roughly 17,000 distinct CDR3 sequences, less than 55% of them singletons. Sequencing was done on a sample of CD8+ T cells from the center of a lung tumor. These receptors came from a female donor with lung adenocarcinoma. The CD4 and CD8 labels of this study may be unreliable.

This clonotype occurred many times. The chain carries TRBV6-1 and TRBJ1-2; a weak D match, TRBD1 (6 bases). The CDR3 runs 14 residues. Looked up from germline, CDR1 is MNHNS and CDR2 is SASEGT. Deletions cut 3 bases from V and 2 bases from J, with 10 bases between. The CDR3 bases are TGTGCCAGCAGTGAGGGTCAGGGGAACTATGGCTACACCTTC. As protein: CASSEGQGNYGYTF.

Only a few counts were recorded for this clonotype. The chain couples TRBV30 to TRBJ1-1, with a possible D match to TRBD1 (6 bases). Germline V CDR1 and CDR2: GTSNPN, SVGIG (reference sequence). Deletions cut 2 bases from V and 4 bases from J, with 11 bases between. The CDR3 is 13 amino acids. The CDR3 is CAWSSEGGTEAFF. CDR3 nucleotide sequence: TGTGCCTGGAGTTCCGAAGGGGGCACTGAAGCTTTCTTT.

This clonotype was counted many times. The V gene is TRBV7-2, the J gene TRBJ2-7; 7 nucleotides line up with TRBD2. J gave up 5 bases and V 5 bases, and 9 bases lay outside the gene matches. The CDR3 is 14 amino acids. The germline gives CDR1 SGHTA, CDR2 FQGNSA. The CDR3 nucleotides read TGTGCCAGCAGCCCGATGACTAGCTCGAACGAGCAGTACTTC. This translates into CASSPMTSSNEQYF.

This clonotype rates as medium-sized. The chain joins TRBV10-2 to TRBJ2-3; no firm D call. This CDR3 comprises 11 residues. The germline V gene has CDR1 WSHSY and CDR2 SAAADI. Here the CDR3 DNA reads TGCGCTTCTTTTAAGACGGATACGCAGTATTTT. Its translation: CASFKTDTQYF.

This clonotype was detected ten times or more. This chain uses TRBV27 with TRBJ2-5; 13 positions agree with TRBD2. The J call may be in error: the DNA end matches TRBJ2-7 better. The CDR3 covers 15 residues. Looked up from germline, CDR1 is MNHEY and CDR2 is SMNVEV (reference sequence). CDR3 in amino acids: CASSIGTSGAYEQYF. For the CDR3, the DNA is TGTGCCAGCAGTATCGGGACTAGCGGGGCCTACGAGCAGTACTTC.

By share, this clonotype counts as medium-sized. The rearrangement joins TRBV6-1 to TRBJ2-2, with 8 bases aligning to TRBD1. The V and J ends lost 6 bases and 0 bases, in that order; junction bases with no gene match: 3. The CDR3 sequence is 15 residues long. CDR1 is MNHNS and CDR2 is SASEGT in the germline V gene. The CDR3 reads CASRSTGANTGELFF. In nucleotides, the CDR3 is TGTGCCAGCAGGTCGACAGGGGCGAACACCGGGGAGCTGTTTTTT.

The gene calls are TRBV6-1 and TRBJ2-2; weak D call: TRBD1 (5 bases). V lost 9 bases, J lost 1 base, and 9 bases lay in between. Germline values: CDR1 MNHNS, CDR2 SASEGT. CDR3 length equals 13 residues. As DNA, the CDR3 is TGTGCCAGTCGGACAAGGAACACCGGGGAGCTGTTTTTT. It translates to CASRTRNTGELFF.

This clonotype has a count of ten or more. The V and J genes are TRBV6-1 and TRBJ1-5, with D tentatively TRBD1 (6 bases). The CDR3 is 14 amino acids. Germline CDR1 reads MNHNS; CDR2 reads SASEGT. V was shortened by 6 bases and J by 7 bases, with 16 bases between the two germline ends. The CDR3 coding sequence is TGTGCCAGCAGCCCGAGGGGGGGCTGGCAGCCCCAGCATTTT. It codes for CASSPRGGWQPQHF.

This chain links TRBV6-1 with TRBJ2-1; 8 bases align to TRBD2. The V gene's germline CDR1 is MNHNS and CDR2 SASEGT. This CDR3 is built from 15 residues. After removal of 7 bases from V and 8 bases from J, the junction contained 13 bases not matched to a gene. The CDR3 reads CASNDGTRKSHEQFF. CDR3 nucleotide sequence: TGTGCCAGCAACGACGGGACTAGAAAAAGCCATGAGCAGTTCTTC.

To note about this clonotype: The junction differs from germline at one of its ends, possibly a read error. The V call is TRBV6-1, the J call TRBJ2-4; either TRBD1 or TRBD2 may fit D (5 bases each). Germline loops: CDR1 MNHNS, CDR2 SASEGT. This CDR3 has 16 residues. The CDR3 loop reads CASTAPGRWAKNTQYF. Here the CDR3 DNA reads TGTGCGAGCACCGCCCCGGGGCGGTGGGCCAAAAACACGCAGTACTTC.

Sample share makes this clonotype large. This rearrangement joins TRBV6-1 to TRBJ1-1, with D possibly TRBD1 on 6 matching bases. Trimming removed 6 bases from V and 3 bases from J, with 11 bases in between. CDR3 length equals 13 residues. CDR1 and CDR2 from the germline V gene are MNHNS and SASEGT. The CDR3 reads CASSLTGHTEAFF. CDR3 sequence (DNA): TGTGCCAGCAGCTTGACAGGCCACACTGAAGCTTTCTTT.

This clonotype was counted only a few times. The CDR3 nucleotides read TGCGCCAGCAGTCAAAGGGGACAAAAGGGAGAGGGGGGTGAAGCTTTCTTT. Its translation: CASSQRGQKGEGGEAFF. The rearrangement links TRBV23-1 to TRBJ1-1; possibly TRBD1 for D (6 bases). TRBV23-1 is an ORF for which the function is uncertain. Between the trimmed V and J ends, which lost 2 bases and 7 bases, there was a span of 23 bases. The CDR3 is made up of 17 amino acids.

This clonotype was picked up a small number of times. The rearrangement joins TRBV27 to TRBJ1-6, with no clear D. Germline V gene sequence: CDR1 MNHEY, CDR2 SMNVEV (reference sequence). There are 13 residues in the CDR3. The V end was cut by 7 bases, the J end by 9 bases, with 13 bases between. This CDR3 is CASKKVGISPLHF. CDR3 sequence (DNA): TGTGCCAGCAAGAAGGTTGGAATTTCACCCCTCCACTTT.

This clonotype is termed medium-sized (0.01 to 0.1%). This chain connects TRBV6-5 to TRBJ2-3; possibly TRBD2 for D (6 bases). Trimming removed 2 bases from V and 0 bases from J, with 9 bases in between. CDR3 size: 15 residues. Germline CDR1 reads MNHEY; CDR2 reads SVGAGI. The CDR3 here is CASSYTGTSTDTQYF. The CDR3, as DNA: TGTGCCAGCAGTTACACCGGGACTAGCACAGATACGCAGTATTTT.

This clonotype is categorized as medium-sized (0.01 to 0.1%). This chain uses TRBV27 with TRBJ2-1, with D maybe TRBD1 (6 bases). CDR3 length: 17 residues. Trimming removed 4 bases from V and 0 bases from J, with 16 bases in between. Germline CDR1 MNHEY, CDR2 SMNVEV (reference sequence). This CDR3 is CASSSGAGPISYNEQFF. CDR3 nucleotides: TGTGCCAGCAGTTCAGGGGCAGGGCCGATCTCCTACAATGAGCAGTTCTTC.

In its sample, this clonotype ranks as medium-sized. The chain couples TRBV7-2 to TRBJ2-1; 11 nucleotides line up with TRBD2. The CDR3 length is 18 residues. V shed 2 bases, J shed 3 bases, and the junction held 9 bases outside the gene matches. The V gene's germline CDR1 is SGHTA and CDR2 FQGNSA. The CDR3 nucleotides read TGTGCCAGCAGCTTAAGGGTCACTAGCGGGAGATTCTACAATGAGCAGTTCTTC. Amino acid sequence: CASSLRVTSGRFYNEQFF.

On this clonotype: Compared with germline, one end of the junction differs, possibly owing to a read error. The rearrangement joins TRBV6-5 to TRBJ2-3, with a weak D call TRBD2 (5 bases). CDR1 and CDR2 from the germline V gene are MNHEY and SVGAGI. This CDR3 is built from 16 residues. The CDR3 region has the DNA TGTGCGAGCAGTTACGCGGGTCTGTGCTCTAAAAATACGCAGTATTTC. It translates to CASSYAGLCSKNTQYF.

In this sample, this clonotype turned up many times. The genes are TRBV6-1 and TRBJ2-5; D possibly matches TRBD1 or TRBD2 (6 bases each). The ends were cut back, 2 bases at V and 5 bases at J, with 15 bases in the middle. Germline V gives CDR1 MNHNS, CDR2 SASEGT. The CDR3 consists of 15 residues. The CDR3 DNA follows: TGTGCCAGCAGTGAACGTCTTGGGGGGCGGGAGACCCAGTACTTC. Translated, it gives CASSERLGGRETQYF.

This clonotype was counted at least ten times. The CDR3 spells CASSDRAGTDTQYF. As DNA, the CDR3 is TGCGCCAGCAGCGACAGGGCTGGCACAGATACGCAGTATTTT. This chain links TRBV5-1 with TRBJ2-3; 7 nucleotides match TRBD1. CDR3 length equals 14 residues. V gave up 4 bases and J gave up 1 base; unmatched junction bases: 3. Germline CDR1 is SGHRS and CDR2 is YFSETQ.

Concerning this clonotype: Because the CDR3's place on the DNA is in doubt, the DNA is left out and the CDR3 is given as listed by TCRdb. The rearrangement uses TRBV6-4 and TRBJ2-2; the DNA was not compared with TRBD2, the D call given in the table. Germline-derived CDR1 and CDR2 are MRHNA and SNTAGT. The CDR3 is 15 residues long, ends included. This chain's CDR3 is CASRTSGGAPGSCFF.

The chain joins TRBV12-3 or TRBV12-4 to TRBJ2-1; tentatively, D is TRBD1 (5 bases). Trimming removed 5 bases at V and 7 bases at J, with 18 bases between. CDR3 length: 15 residues. The CDR3 reads CASSGAAISWNEQFF. DNA of the CDR3: TGTGCCAGCAGTGGGGCAGCGATCAGTTGGAATGAGCAGTTCTTC.

This clonotype has only one observation. A read error may produce the germline difference seen at one junction end. This chain links TRBV27 with TRBJ2-3, with D possibly matching TRBD1 (5 bases). The CDR3 length is 14 residues. Per germline, CDR1 MNHEY and CDR2 SMNVEV (reference sequence). CDR3 amino acids: CAGSWGRVTDTQYF. Written as DNA, the CDR3 is TGTGCGGGCAGCTGGGGCCGGGTCACAGATACGCAGTATTTC.